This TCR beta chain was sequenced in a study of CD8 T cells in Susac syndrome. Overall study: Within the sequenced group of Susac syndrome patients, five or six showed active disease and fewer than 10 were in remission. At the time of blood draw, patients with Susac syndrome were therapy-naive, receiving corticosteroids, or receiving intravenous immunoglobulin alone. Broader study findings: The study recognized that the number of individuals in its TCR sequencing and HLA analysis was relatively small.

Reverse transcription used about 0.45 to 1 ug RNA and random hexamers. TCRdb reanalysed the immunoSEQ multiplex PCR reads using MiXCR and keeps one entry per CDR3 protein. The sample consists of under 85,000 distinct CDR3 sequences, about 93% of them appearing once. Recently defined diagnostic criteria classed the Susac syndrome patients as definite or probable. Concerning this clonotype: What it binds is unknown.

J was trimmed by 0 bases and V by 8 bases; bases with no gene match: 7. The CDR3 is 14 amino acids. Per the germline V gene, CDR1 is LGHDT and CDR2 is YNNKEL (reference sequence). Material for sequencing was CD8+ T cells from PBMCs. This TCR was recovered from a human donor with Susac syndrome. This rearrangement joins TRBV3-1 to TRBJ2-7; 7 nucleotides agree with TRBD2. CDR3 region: CASGRGGVSYEQYF. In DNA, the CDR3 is TGTGCCAGCGGGAGGGGCGGGGTCTCCTACGAGCAGTACTTC.